The 28 T cell receptor beta chains below come from one sample, sequenced in a study of identical twins. MiXCR, applied by TCRdb to the 5' RACE reads, yields one record per CDR3 protein. Of 450,000 or so distinct CDR3 sequences detected, 13% to 15% appear once; the ten largest clones hold around 0.57%. The data also belong to a second study, concerning yellow fever vaccine responses in identical twins.

Source material: CD4+ T cells sorted from blood. Receptors were obtained from a young woman in good health.

CDR3 residues: CASSGNWAPPLTEQFF. The CDR3 nucleotides are TGTGCCAGCAGTGGAAATTGGGCCCCTCCACTGACGGAGCAGTTCTTC. J is TRBJ2-1 and V is TRBV6-1; D gene uncertain. Germline CDR1 MNHNS, CDR2 SASEGT. The CDR3 totals 16 residues. The V and J ends lost 4 bases and 10 bases respectively, with 23 bases between them.

The gene calls are TRBV4-1 and TRBJ2-1; weak D call: TRBD2 (5 bases). Trimming took off 3 bases at V and 6 bases at J, with 12 bases between the two ends. CDR1 is MGHRA, CDR2 YSYEKL, per germline. This CDR3 region has 14 residues. The CDR3 sequence: CASSHSPSLNEQFF. CDR3 coding DNA: TGCGCCAGCAGCCATAGTCCTAGCCTCAATGAGCAGTTCTTC.

The chain has TRBV9 and TRBJ1-5; 8 bases line up with TRBD1. With 3 bases clipped from V and 2 bases from J, the junction kept 16 bases outside the gene matches. CDR1 SGDLS and CDR2 YYNGEE come from the germline V gene. The CDR3 runs to 19 residues. Here the CDR3 reads CASSAYSGGESEGNQPQHF. DNA of the CDR3: TGTGCCAGCAGCGCCTATTCAGGGGGCGAAAGTGAGGGCAATCAGCCCCAGCATTTT.

The V gene is TRBV5-1, the J gene TRBJ1-2, with a possible D match to TRBD1 (6 bases). V dropped 8 bases and J dropped 8 bases, with 10 bases sitting between them. Per the germline V gene, CDR1 is SGHRS and CDR2 is YFSETQ. The CDR3 length is 10 residues. The chain's CDR3 is CARMTGGYTF. Written as DNA, the CDR3 is TGCGCCAGAATGACAGGCGGCTACACCTTC.

In its sample, this clonotype was seen a few times. The rearrangement joins TRBV7-8 to TRBJ2-7, with TRBD2 as a possible D gene (5 bases). The V gene's germline CDR1 is SGHVS and CDR2 FQNEAQ. V gave up 4 bases and J gave up 5 bases, with 12 bases separating them. This CDR3 spans 13 amino acids. The CDR3 spells CASSSRGGNEQYF. In DNA, the CDR3 is TGTGCCAGCAGCTCACGAGGAGGTAACGAGCAGTACTTC. The whole variable domain, filled in from reference TRBV7-8 and TRBJ2-7, reads GAGVSQSPRYKVAKRGQDVALRCDPISGHVSLFWYQQALGQGPEFLTYFQNEAQLDKSGLPSDRFFAERPEGSVSTLKIQRTQQEDSAVYLCASSSRGGNEQYFGPGTRLTVT.

The chain links TRBV20-1 to TRBJ2-1; possibly TRBD2 for D (6 bases). V was pared by 2 bases and J by 12 bases, with 14 bases between. Germline V lookup: CDR1 DFQATT, CDR2 SNEGSKA (reference sequence). The CDR3 has 12 amino acids. The CDR3 sequence is CSARSKAEGQFF. In DNA form, the CDR3 reads TGCAGTGCTAGATCAAAAGCGGAGGGGCAGTTCTTC.

This clonotype was detected ten times or more. The chain combines TRBV4-2 with TRBJ1-1, with a possible D match to TRBD1 (5 bases). The V end was cut by 0 bases, the J end by 5 bases, with 7 bases between. The CDR3 consists of 13 residues. The germline V gene encodes CDR1 LGHNA and CDR2 YNFKEQ. The CDR3 reads CASSQDGGTEAFF. Written as DNA, the CDR3 is TGTGCCAGCAGCCAAGATGGGGGGACTGAAGCTTTCTTT.

This clonotype showed up many times. One end of the junction does not line up with germline, which may come from a read error. V and J are TRBV5-1 and TRBJ2-5; D uncertain. The CDR3 has 13 residues. Germline CDR1 reads SGHRS; CDR2 reads YFSETQ. In DNA, the CDR3 is TGTGCCAGCAGCTTAGTTGGCGAGGAGACCCAGTACTTC. Protein product: CASSLVGEETQYF.

The chain couples TRBV28 to TRBJ2-7; 7 nucleotides agree with TRBD1. The V gene end was trimmed by 7 bases and the J gene end by 2 bases; junction bases not matched to a gene: 11. The CDR3 has 15 residues. CDR1 is MDHEN, CDR2 SYDVKM, per germline. The CDR3, as DNA: TGTGCCAGCAAACCCTTCGGACAGGAGGCCTACGAGCAGTACTTC. Its protein product is CASKPFGQEAYEQYF. Complete variable domain (other parts from reference TRBV28 and TRBJ2-7): DVKVTQSSRYLVKRTGEKVFLECVQDMDHENMFWYRQDPGLGLRLIYFSYDVKMKEKGDIPEGYSVSREKKERFSLILESASTNQTSMYLCASKPFGQEAYEQYFGPGTRLTVT.

A single count supports this clonotype. This rearrangement joins TRBV27 to TRBJ2-1; 7 bases agree with TRBD2. The CDR3 is 15 amino acids. The V segment lost 3 bases and the J segment 6 bases; nucleotides outside the gene matches: 8. Germline V gene data show CDR1 as MNHEY and CDR2 as SMNVEV (reference sequence). The CDR3 DNA reads TGTGCCAGCAGTTTGTGGGCTAGCGGTTTCAATGAGCAGTTCTTC. It is translated as CASSLWASGFNEQFF.

This clonotype was counted only a few times. The CDR3 loop is CASSHPMSGGAGDTQYF. The CDR3, as DNA: TGTGCCAGCAGCCACCCCATGAGCGGGGGGGCGGGAGATACGCAGTATTTT. The V call is TRBV3-1, the J call TRBJ2-3; TRBD2 matches 10 bases. The CDR3 runs 17 residues. The germline V gene encodes CDR1 LGHDT and CDR2 YNNKEL (reference sequence). J lost 5 bases, V lost 3 bases, and 11 bases had no gene match.

This rearrangement joins TRBV7-6 to TRBJ2-1, with a tentative D call TRBD2 (5 bases). This CDR3 spans 16 amino acids. The germline V gene has CDR1 SGHVS and CDR2 FNYEAQ. Trimming left V 5 bases short and J 9 bases short, with 23 bases between. CDR3 protein: CASSPRPQPSRGEQFF. Written as DNA, the CDR3 is TGTGCCAGCAGCCCAAGGCCCCAGCCCTCCCGGGGTGAGCAGTTCTTC.

In this sample, this clonotype turned up many times. J is TRBJ2-7 and V is TRBV3-1; TRBD1 is a possible D gene (6 bases). Germline assignment: CDR1 LGHDT and CDR2 YNNKEL (reference sequence). The length of the CDR3 is 15 residues. V shed 2 bases and J shed 6 bases, with 17 bases lying between them. The CDR3 region has the DNA TGTGCCAGCAGCCAACTCGGTGCAGGGGTAAGCGAGCAGTACTTC. It specifies CASSQLGAGVSEQYF.

This clonotype was observed a few times. CDR3 sequence (DNA): TGTGCCAGCAGTGACCAGGACAGGGACAATCAGCCCCAGCATTTT. Translated: CASSDQDRDNQPQHF. This chain links TRBV2 with TRBJ1-5; TRBD1 agrees at 8 bases. CDR1 SNHLY and CDR2 FYNNEI come from the germline V gene. CDR3 size: 15 residues. With V trimmed by 3 bases and J by 3 bases, 4 bases remained unmatched. Using reference TRBV2 and TRBJ1-5 for the parts outside the CDR3, the full variable domain is EPEVTQTPSHQVTQMGQEVILRCVPISNHLYFYWYRQILGQKVEFLVSFYNNEISEKSEIFDDQFSVERPDGSNFTLKIRSTKLEDSAMYFCASSDQDRDNQPQHFGDGTRLSIL.

This clonotype was detected a few times. V usage is TRBV2 and J usage is TRBJ2-3; the match to TRBD2 covers 7 bases. The germline CDR1 and CDR2 sequences are SNHLY and FYNNEI. The CDR3 contains 15 residues. Trimming removed 0 bases from V and 8 bases from J; junction bases left unmatched: 8. The CDR3 bases are TGTGCCAGCAGTGAAGCAGGGAGGGGCGTAGCTACGCAGTATTTT. Encoded protein: CASSEAGRGVATQYF.

In its sample, this clonotype was seen a few times. This sequence joins TRBV7-9 and TRBJ2-7; TRBD2 matches 11 bases. CDR3 size: 15 residues. Per the germline V gene, CDR1 is SEHNR and CDR2 is FQNEAQ (reference sequence). After removal of 5 bases from V and 2 bases from J, the junction contained 5 bases not matched to a gene. CDR3 in DNA: TGTGCCAGCAGCACTAGCGGGGGCCAGACCTACGAGCAGTACTTC. Its translation: CASSTSGGQTYEQYF.

This clonotype was found many times. This chain links TRBV12-3 or TRBV12-4 with TRBJ2-2; TRBD2 is a possible D gene (6 bases). This CDR3 spans 16 amino acids. Deletions cut 5 bases from V and 0 bases from J, with 13 bases between. The DNA for the CDR3 is TGTGCCAGCAGTCCCCTGGTAGCGGCGAACACCGGGGAGCTGTTTTTT. Its translation: CASSPLVAANTGELFF.

This clonotype has a handful of counts. This sequence joins TRBV7-2 and TRBJ2-7, with D hard to call. Germline CDR1 SGHTA, CDR2 FQGNSA. V was clipped by 1 base and J by 0 bases, with 10 bases between them. The CDR3 contains 15 residues. The CDR3 nucleotides are TGTGCCAGCAGCTTAGACTCCTTCGCCTCCTACGAGCAGTACTTC. Its translation: CASSLDSFASYEQYF.

The chain recombines TRBV6-2 or TRBV6-3 with TRBJ2-2; tentatively, D is TRBD2 (5 bases). CDR3 size: 14 residues. Between the trimmed V and J ends, which lost 5 bases and 6 bases, there was a span of 13 bases. Germline CDR1 and CDR2: MNHEY and SVGEGT. The CDR3, as DNA: TGTGCCAGCAGTGCCACTAGAAGTCCCGGGGAGCTGTTTTTT. Translated: CASSATRSPGELFF.

The chain employs TRBV20-1 and TRBJ2-1; weak D call: TRBD1 (5 bases). The germline CDR1 and CDR2 sequences are DFQATT and SNEGSKA (reference sequence). Trimming left V 3 bases short and J 5 bases short, with 17 bases between. This CDR3 has 15 amino acids. The CDR3 sequence: CSASFSGNLNNEQFF. CDR3 coding DNA: TGCAGTGCTAGTTTTTCAGGGAACCTGAACAATGAGCAGTTCTTC.

This clonotype was picked up a small number of times. The gene calls are TRBV7-6 and TRBJ2-5; D is unresolved. Germline V gene lookup returns CDR1 SGHVS and CDR2 FNYEAQ. This CDR3 comprises 13 residues. Trimming stripped 2 bases from V and 4 bases from J, with 8 bases between. In DNA, the CDR3 is TGTGCCAGCAGCTTAATGGGTTCAGAGACCCAGTACTTC. This codes for CASSLMGSETQYF. Filled out from reference TRBV7-6 and TRBJ2-5, the complete variable domain reads GAGVSQSPRYKVTKRGQDVALRCDPISGHVSLYWYRQALGQGPEFLTYFNYEAQQDKSGLPNDRFSAERPEGSISTLTIQRTEQRDSAMYRCASSLMGSETQYFGPGTRLLVL.

The chain couples TRBV5-1 to TRBJ1-1, with TRBD1 matching over 10 bases. J gave up 2 bases and V 0 bases, and 4 bases lay outside the gene matches. Germline CDR1 and CDR2: SGHRS and YFSETQ. CDR3 size: 16 residues. The CDR3 reads CASSLAGQGPNTEAFF. In nucleotides, the CDR3 is TGCGCCAGCAGCTTGGCGGGACAGGGGCCCAACACTGAAGCTTTCTTT.

This clonotype was detected only once. The rearrangement joins TRBV2 to TRBJ2-4, with D possibly matching TRBD1 (6 bases). Looked up from germline, CDR1 is SNHLY and CDR2 is FYNNEI. Trimming shortened V by 8 bases and J by 9 bases, and 17 bases separated the two germline ends. This CDR3 spans 13 amino acids. The CDR3 reads CASGLQGRGIQYF. The DNA of the CDR3 is TGTGCCAGCGGGTTACAGGGAAGGGGCATTCAGTACTTC.

The gene calls are TRBV4-2 and TRBJ1-5; 7 positions agree with TRBD1. This CDR3 is 16 amino acids long. V shed 2 bases, J shed 1 base, and the junction held 5 bases outside the gene matches. The germline gives CDR1 LGHNA, CDR2 YNFKEQ. For the CDR3, the DNA is TGTGCCAGCAGCCAATCGGGCAGGGGGAGCAATCAGCCCCAGCATTTT. Translated, it gives CASSQSGRGSNQPQHF.

This clonotype was recorded many times. This chain joins TRBV5-5 and TRBJ2-2; D is ambiguous. Germline-derived CDR1 and CDR2 are SGHKS and YYEKEE (reference sequence). The CDR3 length is 15 residues. V was shortened by 3 bases and J by 1 base, with 10 bases between the two germline ends. The CDR3 coding sequence is TGTGCCAGCAGCTCCGGATACAGGAACACCGGGGAGCTGTTTTTT. This sequence encodes CASSSGYRNTGELFF.

The chain couples TRBV4-2 to TRBJ2-6; no clear D. There are 14 residues in the CDR3. The V gene lost 4 bases and the J gene lost 2 bases, with 6 bases spanning the gap. Germline values: CDR1 LGHNA, CDR2 YNFKEQ. This CDR3 reads CASSRSAGANVLTF. DNA for the CDR3: TGTGCCAGCAGCCGATCCGCTGGGGCCAACGTCCTGACTTTC.

The CDR3 nucleotides are TGTGCCAGCAGCCAAGATCGGGGACAGGGACATGGCTACACCTTC. Encoded protein: CASSQDRGQGHGYTF. J is TRBJ1-2 and V is TRBV4-2, with 9 bases identical to TRBD1. The length of the CDR3 is 15 residues. V was pared by 0 bases and J by 6 bases, with 5 bases of the junction left unmatched. CDR1 and CDR2 from the germline V gene are LGHNA and YNFKEQ.

This clonotype was seen only a few times. The chain joins TRBV19 to TRBJ2-6; D gene ambiguous. In germline, CDR1 is LNHDA, CDR2 SQIVND (reference sequence). CDR3 length: 15 residues. Trimming stripped 4 bases from V and 3 bases from J, with 10 bases between. The chain's CDR3 is CASSTITGGANVLTF. CDR3 sequence (DNA): TGTGCCAGTAGTACGATTACCGGTGGGGCCAACGTCCTGACTTTC. The entire variable domain, with the rest obtained from reference TRBV19 and TRBJ2-6, is as follows: DGGITQSPKYLFRKEGQNVTLSCEQNLNHDAMYWYRQDPGQGLRLIYYSQIVNDFQKGDIAEGYSVSREKKESFPLTVTSAQKNPTAFYLCASSTITGGANVLTFGAGSRLTVL.